The clone carrying this T cell receptor (beta chain) was recorded many times. These data come from a study of neurological immune-mediated disorders. The CDR3 is made up of 13 amino acids. V was cut by 7 bases and J by 3 bases, with 12 bases left in between. The germline V gene has CDR1 SGHRS and CDR2 YFSETQ. With 10-nucleotide random UMIs, 5'RACE was used to make the cDNA. TCRdb reanalysed the 5' RACE reads using MiXCR and keeps one entry per CDR3 protein. The sample shows around 46,000 distinct CDR3 sequences, around 4.5% of them seen only once. The V gene is TRBV5-1, the J gene TRBJ2-3; D unclear. The TCR sequence derives from a woman aged 55-75 years with multiple sclerosis. The specimen was PBMCs. The CDR3 DNA follows: TGCGCCAGCCTTCTGCCCGGAACAGATACGCAGTATTTT. Translating it yields CASLLPGTDTQYF.